This entry describes one T cell receptor (beta chain). The target antigen is unknown. The sample originates from a study of cytomegalovirus exposure and HLA in healthy donors. Overall study: A preliminary data release comprised roughly 80 million unique TCRs obtained from HLA-typed donors. Study outcomes and limitations: By a later analysis, the bulk of CMV-associated TCR beta chains appeared HLA-restricted.

Trimming cost V 7 bases and J 4 bases; bases outside gene matches: 7. There are 13 residues in the CDR3. Germline-derived CDR1 and CDR2 are MNHEY and SMNVEV (reference sequence). The PCR ran on 60 Vbeta and 13 Jbeta primers. TCRdb keeps only in-frame clones here, not all; method: immunoSEQ multiplex PCR. The table shows 130,000 or so clones, with approximately 81% occurring only once. J is TRBJ2-7 and V is TRBV27; 7 nucleotides line up with TRBD1. What was sequenced was PBMCs. The receptor was isolated from a male donor in good health and CMV-seronegative. DNA for the CDR3: TGTGCCAGCACTCCCGCGACAGGGTACGAGCAGTACTTC. Its protein product is CASTPATGYEQYF.